Listed here is a single T cell receptor (beta chain). Trimming cost V 2 bases and J 7 bases, with 9 bases left between them. This CDR3 is 11 amino acids long. CDR1 is DFQATT and CDR2 is SNEGSKA in the germline V gene (reference sequence). These data are taken from a study of chemoradiotherapy in HPV16-positive cancers. Libraries were prepared by immunoSEQ multiplex PCR; TCRdb keeps only in-frame clonotypes and omits some of them. The sample records over 10,000 clones, around 89% being singletons. The sequence derives from a human donor with HPV-associated anogenital cancer. The sample here was blood, taken from a patient who underwent chemoradiotherapy. The chain recombines TRBV20-1 with TRBJ2-7, with no clear D. As DNA, the CDR3 is TGCAGTGCTAGATCCGTGGGGGAGCAGTACTTC. Its protein product is CSARSVGEQYF.